This TCR beta chain was sequenced for a study of blood T cells in healthy people across ages (dated by TCRdb to between 2014 and 2017). Context from the whole study: In model experiments, roughly one uniquely barcoded TCR beta cDNA molecule per two T cells was captured by template switching. The study measured age-related changes in TCR beta repertoire diversity using deep sequencing normalized with unique cDNA molecular identifiers. The donors were split into four age groups: young (average around 16 years), middle-aged (nearly 40), aged (about 62) and long-lived (approximately 80). To avoid experimental bias, donors of different ages were randomly spread across the sequencing lanes. Two additional independent replicas of 1 million unique cDNA reads from the same blood draw were analyzed for two donors (one aged 18 to 30 and one aged 80 or older). Broad study findings and their caveats: Bulk unsorted PBMC profiling prevented conclusive comparison of naive and antigen-experienced compartments. As age increased, observed TCR beta diversity per million T cells dropped in a roughly linear way, and a significant reduction was already evident by age 40. Compared with the aged group, the long-lived group had more naive CD4+ T cells, fewer expanded clones and increased TCR diversity, suggesting age selection. The CMV infection status of donors was not known, potentially confounding age-related changes in expanded clonotypes. Estimates of total diversity based on one million sequenced T cells were regarded as lower bounds and as underestimates. A strong correlation was found between observed TCR beta diversity and the percentage of naive T cells measured by flow cytometry.

Library creation used 5' RACE. Sequencing relied on an Illumina HiSeq 2500. The second PCR ran for roughly 7 to 11 cycles and used a J-beta primer mix along with a sample-barcoded 5' primer. A template-switch 5' adaptor carrying 12 random nucleotides introduced a unique molecular identifier onto each TCR beta cDNA molecule. Each sample yielded at least 3 million CDR3-containing paired-end reads. All of the RNA was converted into first-strand cDNA using the Mint cDNA synthesis kit, with a TRBC-specific oligonucleotide serving as the primer. Following uracil-DNA glycosylase treatment, all cDNA underwent a first 18-cycle PCR with the universal primers M1SS and BC2_uni_R. The source study handled its data this way. Each sample was normalized by randomly selecting 1 million high-quality reads, each carrying a distinct molecular identifier. Instead of being binned into consensus sequences, reads that shared molecular identifiers were thrown out. CDR3 identification, clonotype clustering and error correction used MiTCR with a Q25 quality threshold and the strictest error-elimination algorithm. A nonparametric unseen species model using Euler transformation provided a lower-bound estimate of total TCR beta diversity. In TCRdb, the public reads were trimmed at Q25 with fastp and aligned with MiXCR, with productive beta chains retained. CDR3 protein sequences are deduplicated, and each keeps its most common genes and DNA. The V and J calls and clone size are TCRdb's, not the authors'. Present in this sample are 910,000 or so distinct CDR3 sequences, 51% of which were seen just once. The ten most abundant clones make up about a fifth of the sample.

Sequences SGHAT (CDR1) and FQNNGV (CDR2) are obtained from the germline V gene. V lost 0 bases and J lost 4 bases; the stretch between them is 18 bases long. Taken from cysteine to phenylalanine, the CDR3 has 17 residues. Only the CDR3 DNA stays, 51 bases, in frame from base 1. Donors were 35 to 40 systemically healthy Caucasian individuals from Russia aged roughly 6 to 100 years. Each donor gave roughly 11 milliliters of peripheral blood, drawn into EDTA-treated Vacutainer tubes. Ficoll-Paque density-gradient centrifugation was used to isolate PBMCs, with at least 6.5 million per sample. Trizol reagent was used to extract total RNA from PBMCs, with at least 5.5 micrograms per sample. Naive CD45RAhigh/CD27high T cell percentages were measured by flow cytometry on a PBMC aliquot from every donor. On this clonotype itself: No antigen is known for it. No clone much larger than this one lies a single base away; base qualities are absent.

The sequencing input was blood. The rearranged chain carries TRBV11-2 and TRBJ2-5; the D call is possibly TRBD1 or TRBD2, each sharing 5 bases. The clonotype was recovered from a woman in her sixties or seventies in good health. The CDR3 has the sequence CASSLDGGSYEVETQYF. The nucleotide sequence is given as TGTGCCAGCAGCTTAGATGGGGGTAGTTACGAGGTAGAGACCCAGTACTTC.